The sequence of this TCR beta chain was determined in a study of OX40 agonist ivuxolimab in advanced cancers. CDR3 length: 15 amino acids. Germline values: CDR1 SGHRS, CDR2 YFSETQ. V gave up 0 bases and J gave up 5 bases; unmatched junction bases: 5. The repertoire was sequenced with immunoSEQ multiplex PCR; TCRdb's copy has only in-frame clones and lacks some. The table includes 70,000 to 85,000 clones, about nine tenths detected once. The chain recombines TRBV5-1 with TRBJ2-7; 10 bases fit TRBD2. Here the sequenced sample was CD4+ or CD8+ T cells sorted from blood, taken in a trial of the OX40 agonist ivuxolimab. This sequence originates from an adult with an advanced solid tumor such as melanoma, head and neck, liver or kidney cancer. The CDR3 bases are TGCGCCAGCAGCTTGGCGGTAGCGGGGGGCAACGAGCAGTACTTC. The encoded protein is CASSLAVAGGNEQYF.